This TCR beta chain came from a study of shared clonotypes between healthy human individuals. Whole-study findings and limits: Naive CD4 clonotype sharing across four donors was around 5.5%.

Per sorted-subset replicate PCR, input was approximately 0.2 ug DNA, representing some 30,000 T cell genomes. Assay: immunoSEQ multiplex PCR; the TCRdb copy retains only in-frame clones and omits some. The sample lists 600,000 to 750,000 clones, 60% to 80% seen once, with 1.8% in the top ten. This clone appeared a few times. Antigen unknown. The germline CDR1 and CDR2 sequences are SNHLY and FYNNEI. This CDR3 contains 14 residues. Between the trimmed V and J ends, which lost 4 bases and 5 bases, there was a span of 12 bases. The receptor was isolated from a woman in her twenties or thirties in good health. What was sequenced was memory CD4+ T cells sorted from blood. Subset described: CD45RA-negative fraction. This rearrangement joins TRBV2 to TRBJ2-1; D possibly matches TRBD1 or TRBD2 (7 bases each). The CDR3, as DNA: TGTGCCAGCAGTGTCCAGGGGGGGAACAATGAGCAGTTCTTC. It codes for CASSVQGGNNEQFF.